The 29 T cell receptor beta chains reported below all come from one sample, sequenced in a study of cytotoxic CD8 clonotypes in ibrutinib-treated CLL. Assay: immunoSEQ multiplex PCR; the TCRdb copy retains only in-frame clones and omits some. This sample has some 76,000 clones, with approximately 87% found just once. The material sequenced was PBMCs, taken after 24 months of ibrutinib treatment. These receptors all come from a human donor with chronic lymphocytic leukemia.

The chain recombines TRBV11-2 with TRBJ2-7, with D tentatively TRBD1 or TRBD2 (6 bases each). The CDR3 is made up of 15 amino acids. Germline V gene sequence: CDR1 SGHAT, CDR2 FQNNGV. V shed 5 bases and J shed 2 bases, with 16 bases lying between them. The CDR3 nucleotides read TGTGCCAGCAGCGCGGCCGGGGGCGGACCCTACGAGCAGTACTTC. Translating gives CASSAAGGGPYEQYF.

The CDR3 here is CASSLLSGPYEQYF. The CDR3 nucleotides read TGTGCCAGCAGCTTATTATCGGGACCATACGAGCAGTACTTC. This chain joins TRBV7-6 and TRBJ2-7, with D perhaps being TRBD1 or TRBD2 (5 bases each). The CDR3 contains 14 residues. The germline V gene encodes CDR1 SGHVS and CDR2 FNYEAQ. The V end was cut by 2 bases, the J end by 4 bases, with 12 bases between.

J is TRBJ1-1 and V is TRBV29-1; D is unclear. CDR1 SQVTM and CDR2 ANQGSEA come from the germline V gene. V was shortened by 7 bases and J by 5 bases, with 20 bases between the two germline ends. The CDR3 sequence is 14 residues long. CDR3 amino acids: CSGGQLSGGTEAFF. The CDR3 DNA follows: TGCAGCGGAGGTCAACTCTCCGGTGGGACTGAAGCTTTCTTT.

CDR3 region: CASSFGAALNEKLFF. In DNA form, the CDR3 reads TGCGCCAGCAGCTTTGGGGCAGCCCTTAATGAAAAACTGTTTTTT. The chain recombines TRBV5-1 with TRBJ1-4, with D possibly matching TRBD1 (5 bases). With 2 bases removed from V and 4 bases from J, the gap between germline ends came to 12 bases. Germline CDR1 and CDR2: SGHRS and YFSETQ. This CDR3 has 15 amino acids.

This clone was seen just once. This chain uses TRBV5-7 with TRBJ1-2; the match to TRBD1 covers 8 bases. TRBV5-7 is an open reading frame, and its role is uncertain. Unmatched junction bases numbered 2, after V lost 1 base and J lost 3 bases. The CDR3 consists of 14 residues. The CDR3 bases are TGTGCCAGCAGCTTGCCAGGGGGCTACTATGGCTACACCTTC. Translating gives CASSLPGGYYGYTF.

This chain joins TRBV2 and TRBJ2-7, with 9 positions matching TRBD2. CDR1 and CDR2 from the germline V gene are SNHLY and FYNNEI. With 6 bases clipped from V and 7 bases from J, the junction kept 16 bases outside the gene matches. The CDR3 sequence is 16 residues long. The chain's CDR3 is CASSPTGGGRAGEQYF. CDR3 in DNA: TGTGCCAGCAGCCCGACCGGGGGCGGGAGGGCCGGAGAGCAGTACTTC.

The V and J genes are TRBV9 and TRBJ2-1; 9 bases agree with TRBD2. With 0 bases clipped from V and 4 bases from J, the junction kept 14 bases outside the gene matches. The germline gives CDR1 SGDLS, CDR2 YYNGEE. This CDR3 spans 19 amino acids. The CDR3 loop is CASSVGGGARTSAYNEQFF. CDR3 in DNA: TGTGCCAGCAGCGTAGGCGGGGGCGCCCGGACTAGCGCTTACAATGAGCAGTTCTTC.

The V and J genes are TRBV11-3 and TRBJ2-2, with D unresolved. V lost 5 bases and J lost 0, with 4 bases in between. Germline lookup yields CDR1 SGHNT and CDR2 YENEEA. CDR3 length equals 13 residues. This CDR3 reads CASSPSNTGELFF. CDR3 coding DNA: TGTGCCAGCAGCCCGTCGAACACCGGGGAGCTGTTTTTT.

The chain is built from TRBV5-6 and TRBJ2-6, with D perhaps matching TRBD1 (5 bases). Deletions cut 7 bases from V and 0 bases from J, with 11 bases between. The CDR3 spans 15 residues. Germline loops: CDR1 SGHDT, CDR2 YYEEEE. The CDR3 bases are TGTGCCAGCGAGGCAGGGCCCTCTGGGGCCAACGTCCTGACTTTC. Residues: CASEAGPSGANVLTF.

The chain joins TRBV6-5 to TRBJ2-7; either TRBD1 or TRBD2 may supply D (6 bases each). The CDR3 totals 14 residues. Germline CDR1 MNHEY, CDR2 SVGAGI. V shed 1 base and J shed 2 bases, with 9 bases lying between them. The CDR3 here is CASSYYGGPYEQYF. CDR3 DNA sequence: TGTGCCAGCAGTTACTACGGGGGCCCCTACGAGCAGTACTTC.

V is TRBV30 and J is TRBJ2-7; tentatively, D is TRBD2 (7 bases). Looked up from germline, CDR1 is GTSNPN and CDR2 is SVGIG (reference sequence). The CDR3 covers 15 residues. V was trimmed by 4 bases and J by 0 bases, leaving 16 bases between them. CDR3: CAWTTRGGDSYEQYF. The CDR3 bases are TGTGCCTGGACCACCCGAGGGGGGGACTCCTACGAGCAGTACTTC.

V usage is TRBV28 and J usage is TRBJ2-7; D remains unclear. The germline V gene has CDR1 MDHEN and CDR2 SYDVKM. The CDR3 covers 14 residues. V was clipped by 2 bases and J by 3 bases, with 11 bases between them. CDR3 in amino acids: CASSLHREGYEQYF. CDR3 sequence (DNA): TGTGCCAGCAGTTTACATAGAGAAGGCTACGAGCAGTACTTC.

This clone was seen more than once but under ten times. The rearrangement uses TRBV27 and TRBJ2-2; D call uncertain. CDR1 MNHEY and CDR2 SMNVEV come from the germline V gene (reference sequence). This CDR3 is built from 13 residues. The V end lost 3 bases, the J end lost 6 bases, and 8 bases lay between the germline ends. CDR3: CASSFRPAGELFF. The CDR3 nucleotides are TGTGCCAGCAGTTTCCGGCCGGCCGGGGAGCTGTTTTTT.

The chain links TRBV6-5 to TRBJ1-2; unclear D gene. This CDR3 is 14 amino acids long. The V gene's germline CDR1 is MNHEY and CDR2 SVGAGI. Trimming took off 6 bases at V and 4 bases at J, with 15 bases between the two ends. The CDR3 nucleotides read TGTGCCAGCAGCAGACCCCCAGGAGGCTATGGCTACACCTTC. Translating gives CASSRPPGGYGYTF.

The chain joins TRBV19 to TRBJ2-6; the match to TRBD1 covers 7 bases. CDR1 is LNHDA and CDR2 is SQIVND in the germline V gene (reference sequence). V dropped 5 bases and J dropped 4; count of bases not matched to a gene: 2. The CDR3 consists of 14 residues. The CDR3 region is CASSEGQGANVLTF. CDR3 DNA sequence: TGTGCCAGTAGTGAGGGACAGGGGGCCAACGTCCTGACTTTC.

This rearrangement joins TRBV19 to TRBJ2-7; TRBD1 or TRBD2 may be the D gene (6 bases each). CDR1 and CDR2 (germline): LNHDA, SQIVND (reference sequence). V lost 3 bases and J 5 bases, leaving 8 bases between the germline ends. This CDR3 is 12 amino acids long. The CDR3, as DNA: TGTGCCAGTAGTATCGGGGGCGACGAGCAGTACTTC. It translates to CASSIGGDEQYF.

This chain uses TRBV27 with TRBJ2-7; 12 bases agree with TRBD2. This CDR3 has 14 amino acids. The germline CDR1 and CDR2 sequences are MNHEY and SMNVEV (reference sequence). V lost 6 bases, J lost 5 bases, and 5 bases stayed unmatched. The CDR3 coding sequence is TGTGCCAGCAGCCACACTAGCGGGAGGAACGAGCAGTACTTC. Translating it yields CASSHTSGRNEQYF.

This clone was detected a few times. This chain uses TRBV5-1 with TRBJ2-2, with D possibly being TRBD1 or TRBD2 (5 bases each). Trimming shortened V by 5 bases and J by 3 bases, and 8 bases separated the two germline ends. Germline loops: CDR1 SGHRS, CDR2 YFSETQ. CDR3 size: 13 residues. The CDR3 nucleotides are TGCGCCAGCAGGGGGACCCACACCGGGGAGCTGTTTTTT. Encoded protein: CASRGTHTGELFF.

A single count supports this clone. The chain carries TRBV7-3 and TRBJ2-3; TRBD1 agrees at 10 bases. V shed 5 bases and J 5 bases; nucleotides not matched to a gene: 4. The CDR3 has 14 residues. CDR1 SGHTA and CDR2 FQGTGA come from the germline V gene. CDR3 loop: CASSLRTGGDTQYF. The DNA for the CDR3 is TGTGCCAGCAGCCTACGGACAGGGGGAGATACGCAGTATTTT.

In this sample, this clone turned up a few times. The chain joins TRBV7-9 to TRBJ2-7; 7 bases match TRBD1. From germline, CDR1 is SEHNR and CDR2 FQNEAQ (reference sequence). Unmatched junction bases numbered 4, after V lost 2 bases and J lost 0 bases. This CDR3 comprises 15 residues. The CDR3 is CASSLRTGPSYEQYF. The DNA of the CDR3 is TGTGCCAGCAGCTTAAGGACAGGCCCCTCCTACGAGCAGTACTTC.

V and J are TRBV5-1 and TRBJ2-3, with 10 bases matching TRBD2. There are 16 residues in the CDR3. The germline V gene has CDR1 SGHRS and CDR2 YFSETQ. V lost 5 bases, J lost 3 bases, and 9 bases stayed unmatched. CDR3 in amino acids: CASRFSLAGVTDTQYF. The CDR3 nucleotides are TGCGCCAGCAGATTTAGTCTAGCGGGAGTAACAGATACGCAGTATTTT.

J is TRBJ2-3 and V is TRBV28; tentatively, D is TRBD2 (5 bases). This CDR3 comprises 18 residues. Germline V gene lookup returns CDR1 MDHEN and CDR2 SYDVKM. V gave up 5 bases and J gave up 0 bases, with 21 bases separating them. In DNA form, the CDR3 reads TGTGCCAGCAGTCCGGCCTGGGGAGCCGCTCCTAGCACAGATACGCAGTATTTT. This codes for CASSPAWGAAPSTDTQYF.

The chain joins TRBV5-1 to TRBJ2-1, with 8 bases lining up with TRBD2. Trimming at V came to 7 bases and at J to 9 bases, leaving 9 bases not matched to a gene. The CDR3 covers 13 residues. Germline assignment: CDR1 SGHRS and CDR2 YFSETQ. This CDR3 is CASFAGSGGEQFF. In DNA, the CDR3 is TGCGCCAGCTTCGCCGGGAGCGGGGGTGAGCAGTTCTTC.

Written as DNA, the CDR3 is TGTGCCAGTAGTATAGTCACCCCCTCCCGCCTCAACGAGCAGTACTTC. Amino acids: CASSIVTPSRLNEQYF. This chain joins TRBV19 and TRBJ2-7; the D is unclear. Per germline, CDR1 LNHDA and CDR2 SQIVND (reference sequence). Trimming cost V 1 base and J 5 bases, with 18 bases left between them. CDR3 length: 16 amino acids.

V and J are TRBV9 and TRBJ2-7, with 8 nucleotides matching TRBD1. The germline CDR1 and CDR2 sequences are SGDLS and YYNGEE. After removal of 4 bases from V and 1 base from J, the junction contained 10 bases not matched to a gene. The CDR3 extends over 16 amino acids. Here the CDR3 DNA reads TGTGCCAGCAGCCCTCCCCCCGACAGGGGTTCCTACGAGCAGTACTTC. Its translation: CASSPPPDRGSYEQYF.

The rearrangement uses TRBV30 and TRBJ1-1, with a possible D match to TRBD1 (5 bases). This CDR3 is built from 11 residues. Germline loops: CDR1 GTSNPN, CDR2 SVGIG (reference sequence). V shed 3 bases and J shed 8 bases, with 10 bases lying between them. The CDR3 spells CAWSYRTEAFF. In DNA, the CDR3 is TGTGCCTGGAGCTACAGGACCGAAGCTTTCTTT.

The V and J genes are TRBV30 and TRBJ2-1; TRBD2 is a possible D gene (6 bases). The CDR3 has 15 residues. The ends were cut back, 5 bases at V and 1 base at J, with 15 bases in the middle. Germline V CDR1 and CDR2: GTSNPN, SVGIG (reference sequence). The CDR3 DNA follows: TGTGCCTGGGACCTAGCGTTCCCTTCCTACAATGAGCAGTTCTTC. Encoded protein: CAWDLAFPSYNEQFF.

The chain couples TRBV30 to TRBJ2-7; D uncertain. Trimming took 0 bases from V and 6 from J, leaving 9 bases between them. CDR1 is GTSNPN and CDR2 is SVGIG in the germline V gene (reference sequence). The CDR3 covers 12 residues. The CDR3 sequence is CAWSVPAREQYF. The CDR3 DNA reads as TGTGCCTGGAGTGTACCGGCTCGCGAGCAGTACTTC.

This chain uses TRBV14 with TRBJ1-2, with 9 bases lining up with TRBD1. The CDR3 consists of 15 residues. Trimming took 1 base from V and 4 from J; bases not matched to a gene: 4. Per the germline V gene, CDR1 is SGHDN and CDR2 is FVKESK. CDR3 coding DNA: TGTGCCAGCAGCCAAGCTGTGACAGGGGGCTATGGCTACACCTTC. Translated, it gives CASSQAVTGGYGYTF.